Listed here are 22 T cell receptor beta chains from one sample, sequenced in a study of cytomegalovirus exposure and HLA in healthy donors. Here immunoSEQ multiplex PCR was the method, and the copy in TCRdb shows in-frame clones only, minus some. The sample records 130,000 to 150,000 clones, about 91% being singletons. Sequences were obtained from PBMCs. These receptors were collected from a man younger than 35 in good health and CMV-seropositive.

The chain uses TRBV2 and TRBJ1-1, with 11 bases fitting TRBD1. The CDR3 consists of 15 residues. V lost 5 bases and J lost 4; bases outside the gene matches: 6. Germline CDR1 and CDR2: SNHLY and FYNNEI. The CDR3 region has the DNA TGTGCCAGCAGTAGGACCGGGACAGGGGGCACTGAAGCTTTCTTT. Its protein product is CASSRTGTGGTEAFF.

The chain combines TRBV18 with TRBJ2-7; no clear D. CDR1 and CDR2 (germline): KGHSH, LQKENI. CDR3 length: 13 amino acids. V was pared by 0 bases and J by 4 bases, with 7 bases between. CDR3 amino acids: CASSPPSKYEQYF. In DNA, the CDR3 is TGTGCCAGCTCACCACCTAGTAAATACGAGCAGTACTTC.

V is TRBV9 and J is TRBJ2-5; a possible D gene is TRBD2 (9 bases). Trimming removed 0 bases from V and 3 bases from J, with 18 bases in between. CDR3 size: 17 residues. CDR1 SGDLS and CDR2 YYNGEE come from the germline V gene. The CDR3 DNA follows: TGTGCCAGCAGCGTAGCCTCAGGGGGCGGGAGGGAAGAGACCCAGTACTTC. Residues: CASSVASGGGREETQYF.

The rearrangement links TRBV6-1 to TRBJ2-5; D may be TRBD2 (6 bases). Germline CDR1 reads MNHNS; CDR2 reads SASEGT. V shed 6 bases and J shed 5 bases, with 10 bases lying between them. CDR3 length equals 12 residues. CDR3 nucleotides: TGTGCCAGCAGGGGGGGTGCGGAGACCCAGTACTTC. This translates into CASRGGAETQYF.

The chain couples TRBV30 to TRBJ2-3; 14 bases fit TRBD2. Germline CDR1 and CDR2: GTSNPN and SVGIG (reference sequence). With V trimmed by 5 bases and J by 8 bases, 18 bases remained unmatched. This CDR3 comprises 18 residues. The CDR3 spells CAWSGLAGEGNGGATQYF. The DNA for the CDR3 is TGTGCCTGGTCGGGACTAGCGGGAGAAGGTAACGGTGGAGCTACGCAGTATTTT.

This chain links TRBV5-1 with TRBJ2-1, with 8 nucleotides matching TRBD2. The CDR3 has 15 amino acids. The J segment lost 4 bases and the V segment lost 2 bases, leaving 5 bases of the junction unmatched. Germline V lookup: CDR1 SGHRS, CDR2 YFSETQ. The CDR3 is CASSLRLATYNEQFF. Written as DNA, the CDR3 is TGCGCCAGCAGCTTACGACTAGCGACATACAATGAGCAGTTCTTC. The entire variable domain, with the rest obtained from reference TRBV5-1 and TRBJ2-1, is as follows: KAGVTQTPRYLIKTRGQQVTLSCSPISGHRSVSWYQQTPGQGLQFLFEYFSETQRNKGNFPGRFSGRQFSNSRSEMNVSTLELGDSALYLCASSLRLATYNEQFFGPGTRLTVL.

The CDR3 sequence: CASRTGTLGGYTF. The CDR3 nucleotides are TGTGCCAGCAGGACAGGGACGTTGGGCGGCTACACCTTC. V is TRBV6-5 and J is TRBJ1-2; 7 bases line up with TRBD1. The CDR3 extends over 13 amino acids. V trimming: 6 bases; J trimming: 8 bases; junction bases outside the gene matches: 9. Germline V gene lookup returns CDR1 MNHEY and CDR2 SVGAGI.

This chain joins TRBV5-1 and TRBJ2-1, with a possible D match to TRBD1 (6 bases). V was clipped by 4 bases and J by 9 bases, with 11 bases between them. The CDR3 loop spans 12 amino acids. Per the germline V gene, CDR1 is SGHRS and CDR2 is YFSETQ. This CDR3 reads CASSAGASEQFF. CDR3 in DNA: TGCGCCAGCAGCGCAGGGGCATCTGAGCAGTTCTTC.

The J gene is TRBJ1-2, the V gene TRBV10-1; a possible D gene is TRBD1 (6 bases). The length of the CDR3 is 13 residues. CDR1 is WNHNN, CDR2 SYGVQD, per germline (reference sequence). V was clipped by 4 bases and J by 8 bases, with 14 bases between them. CDR3 residues: CASSGQVEGGYTF. The CDR3 DNA follows: TGCGCCAGCAGTGGACAGGTCGAGGGAGGCTACACCTTC.

V gene TRBV7-9 combines with J gene TRBJ1-4, with unresolved D. The CDR3 totals 13 residues. Germline V gene data show CDR1 as SEHNR and CDR2 as FQNEAQ (reference sequence). V dropped 5 bases and J dropped 5 bases, with 9 bases sitting between them. CDR3 loop: CASSPSLNEKLFF. The CDR3 DNA follows: TGTGCCAGCAGCCCGAGCCTAAATGAAAAACTGTTTTTT.

The chain employs TRBV19 and TRBJ1-1; the D gene is possibly TRBD1 (5 bases). The CDR3 runs 13 residues. Between the trimmed V and J ends, which lost 3 bases and 3 bases, there was a span of 8 bases. Germline CDR1 and CDR2: LNHDA and SQIVND (reference sequence). The chain's CDR3 is CASSIAGHTEAFF. In DNA form, the CDR3 reads TGTGCCAGTAGTATCGCGGGGCACACTGAAGCTTTCTTT.

This rearrangement joins TRBV30 to TRBJ1-2, with D tentatively TRBD1 (5 bases). Germline loops: CDR1 GTSNPN, CDR2 SVGIG (reference sequence). The V and J ends lost 8 bases and 10 bases respectively, with 23 bases between them. This CDR3 comprises 13 residues. The CDR3 loop reads CARNARREADYTF. DNA of the CDR3: TGTGCCCGGAACGCGCGCAGGGAGGCAGACTACACCTTC.

The rearrangement links TRBV2 to TRBJ2-2; 9 bases fit TRBD2. The CDR3 runs to 14 residues. The trim removed 7 bases at V and 3 bases at J, leaving 3 bases unmatched. CDR1 and CDR2 from the germline V gene are SNHLY and FYNNEI. The CDR3 DNA follows: TGTGCCAGCACGGGACTAGCTTACACCGGGGAGCTGTTTTTT. This translates into CASTGLAYTGELFF. Using reference TRBV2 and TRBJ2-2 for the parts outside the CDR3, the full variable domain is EPEVTQTPSHQVTQMGQEVILRCVPISNHLYFYWYRQILGQKVEFLVSFYNNEISEKSEIFDDQFSVERPDGSNFTLKIRSTKLEDSAMYFCASTGLAYTGELFFGEGSRLTVL.

V usage is TRBV5-4 and J usage is TRBJ2-1; 13 nucleotides agree with TRBD2. V dropped 4 bases and J dropped 6; count of bases not matched to a gene: 13. The CDR3 length is 18 residues. The germline gives CDR1 SGHNT, CDR2 YYREEE (reference sequence). The DNA of the CDR3 is TGTGCCAGCAGCGCCGAACCTTTACTAGCGGGAGGGGGCAATGAGCAGTTCTTC. Protein product: CASSAEPLLAGGGNEQFF.

The chain links TRBV7-3 to TRBJ2-7, with 12 bases identical to TRBD1. Germline CDR1 is SGHTA and CDR2 is FQGTGA. The V gene end was trimmed by 5 bases and the J gene end by 5 bases; junction bases not matched to a gene: 10. There are 16 residues in the CDR3. CDR3 sequence (DNA): TGTGCCAGCAGCCCAGGCCGGGACAGGGGGCAGCACGAGCAGTACTTC. It specifies CASSPGRDRGQHEQYF.

The chain couples TRBV28 to TRBJ2-7; 10 bases align to TRBD2. Germline CDR1 MDHEN, CDR2 SYDVKM. The ends lost 7 bases at V and 5 bases at J; junction bases unmatched: 8. The CDR3 is 14 amino acids. CDR3 bases: TGTGCCAGCATAAGTTCAAGCGGGGGGGACGAGCAGTACTTC. Translation gives CASISSSGGDEQYF.

V and J are TRBV6-4 and TRBJ2-3; no reliable D call. The germline CDR1 and CDR2 sequences are MRHNA and SNTAGT. The CDR3 extends over 13 amino acids. V was shortened by 2 bases and J by 1 base, with 4 bases between the two germline ends. CDR3 amino acids: CASSDTGTDTQYF. The CDR3 nucleotides are TGTGCCAGCAGTGACACGGGCACAGATACGCAGTATTTT.

The chain carries TRBV10-3 and TRBJ2-1, with a possible D match to TRBD2 (5 bases). V lost 3 bases, J lost 9 bases, and 6 bases lay in between. Germline loops: CDR1 ENHRY, CDR2 SYGVKD. CDR3 length: 11 amino acids. The CDR3 DNA reads as TGTGCCATCAGTGAAGGAGGTGAGCAGTTCTTC. Its translation is CAISEGGEQFF.

V is TRBV7-9 and J is TRBJ2-5, with 7 bases lining up with TRBD2. Losses at the gene ends were 8 bases for V and 5 bases for J; bases not matched to a gene: 14. The CDR3 sequence is 15 residues long. CDR1 SEHNR and CDR2 FQNEAQ come from the germline V gene (reference sequence). CDR3 residues: CASGGGRGVEETQYF. The CDR3 DNA is TGTGCCAGCGGGGGAGGCCGGGGGGTCGAGGAGACCCAGTACTTC.

This chain uses TRBV19 with TRBJ1-5, with D perhaps matching TRBD1 (5 bases). The CDR3 sequence is 15 residues long. Trimming took 2 bases from V and 7 from J, leaving 15 bases between them. Per germline, CDR1 LNHDA and CDR2 SQIVND (reference sequence). The CDR3 reads CASSITWGGNQPQHF. In DNA, the CDR3 is TGTGCCAGTAGTATAACCTGGGGCGGGAACCAGCCCCAGCATTTT.

The genes are TRBV13 and TRBJ2-2; 10 positions match TRBD2. J was trimmed by 6 bases and V by 3 bases; bases with no gene match: 4. The CDR3 consists of 15 residues. Germline V lookup: CDR1 PRHDT, CDR2 FYEKMQ (reference sequence). This CDR3 reads CASSLSGRAAGELFF. In nucleotides, the CDR3 is TGTGCCAGCAGCTTGAGCGGGAGGGCCGCCGGGGAGCTGTTTTTT.

V usage is TRBV6-5 and J usage is TRBJ1-2; 9 nucleotides line up with TRBD1. From germline, CDR1 is MNHEY and CDR2 SVGAGI. V shed 0 bases, J shed 3 bases, and the junction held 2 bases outside the gene matches. The CDR3 length is 15 residues. CDR3 region: CASSYSGQGDYGYTF. Here the CDR3 DNA reads TGTGCCAGCAGTTACTCGGGACAGGGAGACTATGGCTACACCTTC.